The 22 T cell receptor beta chains below come from one sample, sequenced in a study of shared clonotypes between healthy human individuals. Sequencing used immunoSEQ multiplex PCR; TCRdb keeps in-frame clones, though not all of them. This sample has about 1.5 million clones, with approximately 98% found just once. Sequencing input: naive CD4+ T cells sorted from blood. Subset specified: CD45RA+ positively selected. These receptors were collected from a man aged 25 to 45 in good health.

The chain employs TRBV5-1 and TRBJ2-7, with TRBD2 as a possible D gene (5 bases). V was clipped by 4 bases and J by 0 bases, with 17 bases between them. This CDR3 contains 16 residues. Germline CDR1 is SGHRS and CDR2 is YFSETQ. The CDR3 spells CASSPHLGEISYEQYF. For the CDR3, the DNA is TGCGCCAGCAGCCCCCATCTTGGGGAGATCTCCTACGAGCAGTACTTC.

This chain links TRBV19 with TRBJ2-2; either TRBD1 or TRBD2 may supply D (6 bases each). Deletions cut 4 bases from V and 5 bases from J, with 17 bases between. This CDR3 is 16 amino acids long. Germline CDR1 and CDR2: LNHDA and SQIVND (reference sequence). The CDR3 here is CASSNSGGAGTGELFF. Here the CDR3 DNA reads TGTGCCAGTAGTAACTCCGGGGGCGCGGGTACCGGGGAGCTGTTTTTT.

The sample holds one count of this clone. The rearrangement joins TRBV30 to TRBJ2-6; D gene ambiguous. V lost 3 bases and J 1 base, leaving 7 bases between the germline ends. The CDR3 runs 14 residues. Germline V gives CDR1 GTSNPN, CDR2 SVGIG (reference sequence). CDR3 DNA: TGTGCCTGGAGAGACGAGTCTGGGGCCAACGTCCTGACTTTC. Protein: CAWRDESGANVLTF.

This rearrangement joins TRBV5-5 to TRBJ2-7; 9 nucleotides agree with TRBD1. CDR1 is SGHKS, CDR2 YYEKEE, per germline (reference sequence). The CDR3 length is 16 residues. V shed 2 bases and J 2 bases; nucleotides not matched to a gene: 8. The CDR3, as DNA: TGTGCCAGCAGCTTCGAGACAGGGGGGACTACCTACGAGCAGTACTTC. Translated: CASSFETGGTTYEQYF.

The gene calls are TRBV6-6 and TRBJ2-3; possible D gene TRBD2, 6 bases. There are 15 residues in the CDR3. The germline V gene encodes CDR1 MNHNY and CDR2 SVGAGI (reference sequence). V was trimmed by 0 bases and J by 6 bases, leaving 13 bases between them. CDR3 loop: CASSYSGGMGDTQYF. The CDR3 DNA follows: TGTGCCAGCAGTTACTCGGGCGGGATGGGGGATACGCAGTATTTT.

The chain uses TRBV29-1 and TRBJ2-7; 9 bases line up with TRBD2. Per germline, CDR1 SQVTM and CDR2 ANQGSEA. Trimming at V came to 2 bases and at J to 3 bases, leaving 8 bases not matched to a gene. The CDR3 loop spans 15 amino acids. CDR3 coding DNA: TGCAGCGTTGAATGGGAGAATAGCGGGAGCTACGAGCAGTACTTC. The encoded protein is CSVEWENSGSYEQYF.

This chain joins TRBV2 and TRBJ1-2, with unresolved D. V was pared by 5 bases and J by 4 bases, with 14 bases between. The CDR3 contains 14 residues. In germline, CDR1 is SNHLY, CDR2 FYNNEI. The CDR3, as DNA: TGTGCCAGCAGTTTCGGACCCCCGTCCTATGGCTACACCTTC. Its translation: CASSFGPPSYGYTF.

The chain is built from TRBV2 and TRBJ2-1; the D gene is possibly TRBD1 (5 bases). CDR3 size: 14 residues. Deletions cut 8 bases from V and 5 bases from J, with 16 bases between. CDR1 is SNHLY and CDR2 is FYNNEI in the germline V gene. CDR3 sequence (DNA): TGTGCCAGCTTACAGGCCATGAGAAACAATGAGCAGTTCTTC. This encodes CASLQAMRNNEQFF.

The gene calls are TRBV18 and TRBJ2-5; D unclear. The V gene's germline CDR1 is KGHSH and CDR2 LQKENI. Trimming pared 8 bases from V and 4 bases from J, leaving 20 bases between. This CDR3 contains 15 residues. The CDR3 bases are TGTGCCAGCACGCCCACCGTGGGGTTAGGAGAGACCCAGTACTTC. Its translation is CASTPTVGLGETQYF.

The CDR3 loop is CSVELTGTYGYTF. CDR3 coding DNA: TGCAGCGTTGAACTAACGGGAACCTATGGCTACACCTTC. The chain links TRBV29-1 to TRBJ1-2; D remains unclear. V lost 2 bases to trimming and J lost 4 bases, with 11 bases between them. The CDR3 has 13 residues. The germline CDR1 and CDR2 sequences are SQVTM and ANQGSEA.

The V and J genes are TRBV19 and TRBJ2-1, with D possibly matching TRBD1 (5 bases). The CDR3 consists of 15 residues. The V end lost 4 bases, the J end lost 1 base, and 11 bases lay between the germline ends. Germline V gene data show CDR1 as LNHDA and CDR2 as SQIVND (reference sequence). The CDR3 DNA is TGTGCCAGTAGTACCTCAGGGCTGTCCTACAATGAGCAGTTCTTC. Residues: CASSTSGLSYNEQFF.

The rearrangement links TRBV7-2 to TRBJ1-2; unclear D gene. The CDR3 has 13 amino acids. V lost 1 base to trimming and J lost 7 bases, with 10 bases between them. Germline CDR1 is SGHTA and CDR2 is FQGNSA. The chain's CDR3 is CASSLVAGFGYTF. The CDR3 DNA reads TGTGCCAGCAGCTTAGTGGCAGGCTTTGGCTACACCTTC. The full variable domain, completed using reference TRBV7-2 and TRBJ1-2, is GAGVSQSPSNKVTEKGKDVELRCDPISGHTALYWYRQSLGQGLEFLIYFQGNSAPDKSGLPSDRFSAERTGGSVSTLTIQRTQQEDSAVYLCASSLVAGFGYTFGSGTRLTVV.

The chain couples TRBV7-8 to TRBJ1-3; D is unresolved. CDR3 size: 14 residues. V lost 2 bases to trimming and J lost 2 bases, with 7 bases between them. Germline CDR1 is SGHVS and CDR2 is FQNEAQ. The DNA for the CDR3 is TGTGCCAGCAGCTTAATCCCTCCTGGAAACACCATATATTTT. It encodes CASSLIPPGNTIYF.

The V gene is TRBV30, the J gene TRBJ2-3; D call uncertain. Trimming took off 3 bases at V and 0 bases at J, with 7 bases between the two ends. The CDR3 has 13 amino acids. Germline values: CDR1 GTSNPN, CDR2 SVGIG (reference sequence). The CDR3 nucleotides are TGTGCCTGGAGAAGAGGAAGCACAGATACGCAGTATTTT. Translation gives CAWRRGSTDTQYF. The variable domain in full, completed from reference TRBV30 and TRBJ2-3, reads SQTIHQWPATLVQPVGSPLSLECTVEGTSNPNLYWYRQAAGRGLQLLFYSVGIGQISSEVPQNLSASRPQDRQFILSSKKLLLSDSGFYLCAWRRGSTDTQYFGPGTRLTVL.

This chain uses TRBV6-5 with TRBJ1-1; the match to TRBD1 covers 8 bases. The CDR3 contains 14 residues. Per germline, CDR1 MNHEY and CDR2 SVGAGI. V dropped 8 bases and J dropped 4; count of bases not matched to a gene: 9. CDR3 amino acids: CASHKTGVGTEAFF. The CDR3 DNA follows: TGTGCCAGCCACAAGACAGGGGTTGGCACTGAAGCTTTCTTT.

CDR3 nucleotide sequence: TGCGCCAGCAGCTTGGATCCCAGGGATCATAACGAGCAGTACTTC. As protein: CASSLDPRDHNEQYF. This chain connects TRBV5-1 to TRBJ2-7; the D gene is possibly TRBD1 (5 bases). Deletions cut 0 bases from V and 5 bases from J, with 15 bases between. The CDR3 contains 15 residues. CDR1 is SGHRS and CDR2 is YFSETQ in the germline V gene.

The chain joins TRBV2 to TRBJ2-5; either TRBD1 or TRBD2 may fit D (6 bases each). There are 13 residues in the CDR3. The germline CDR1 and CDR2 sequences are SNHLY and FYNNEI. Trimming pared 5 bases from V and 5 bases from J, leaving 12 bases between. CDR3 sequence: CASSPGGRETQYF. The CDR3 DNA reads as TGTGCCAGCAGTCCCGGGGGCCGTGAGACCCAGTACTTC.

The chain combines TRBV11-2 with TRBJ2-7, with D possibly TRBD1 on 5 matching bases. V was pared by 5 bases and J by 4 bases, with 18 bases between. The CDR3 has 15 amino acids. CDR1 and CDR2 (germline): SGHAT, FQNNGV. The CDR3 sequence: CASSVAPQGIYEQYF. Here the CDR3 DNA reads TGTGCCAGCAGCGTTGCGCCGCAGGGTATTTACGAGCAGTACTTC.

About this clone: At the DNA level, this CDR3 is encoded by other sequences in the same sample as well. V usage is TRBV27 and J usage is TRBJ1-2, with TRBD1 matching 8 bases. J lost 2 bases, V lost 5 bases, and 1 base had no gene match. The CDR3 contains 13 residues. From germline, CDR1 is MNHEY and CDR2 SMNVEV (reference sequence). CDR3 loop: CASSRQGNYGYTF. Written as DNA, the CDR3 is TGTGCCAGCAGTCGACAGGGGAACTATGGCTACACCTTC.

The V call is TRBV5-5, the J call TRBJ2-5, with 9 positions matching TRBD1. The CDR3 contains 13 residues. Trimming removed 4 bases from V and 4 bases from J; junction bases left unmatched: 2. Germline V gives CDR1 SGHKS, CDR2 YYEKEE (reference sequence). CDR3 nucleotides: TGTGCCAGCAGCAACAGGGGGCTAGAGACCCAGTACTTC. Its translation is CASSNRGLETQYF.

The gene calls are TRBV4-1 and TRBJ2-7; the D is unclear. The V and J ends lost 2 bases and 9 bases respectively, with 14 bases between them. The CDR3 consists of 13 residues. Germline V CDR1 and CDR2: MGHRA, YSYEKL. The CDR3 nucleotides are TGCGCCAGCAGCCAAATTGGGTTAAAGACGCAGTACTTC. It yields the protein CASSQIGLKTQYF.

The chain has TRBV28 and TRBJ1-2; no reliable D call. Germline V gives CDR1 MDHEN, CDR2 SYDVKM. The CDR3 length is 13 residues. The V end lost 3 bases, the J end lost 8 bases, and 13 bases lay between the germline ends. CDR3: CASSLVQASGYTF. The CDR3 DNA reads as TGTGCCAGCAGTTTGGTCCAGGCATCGGGCTACACCTTC.